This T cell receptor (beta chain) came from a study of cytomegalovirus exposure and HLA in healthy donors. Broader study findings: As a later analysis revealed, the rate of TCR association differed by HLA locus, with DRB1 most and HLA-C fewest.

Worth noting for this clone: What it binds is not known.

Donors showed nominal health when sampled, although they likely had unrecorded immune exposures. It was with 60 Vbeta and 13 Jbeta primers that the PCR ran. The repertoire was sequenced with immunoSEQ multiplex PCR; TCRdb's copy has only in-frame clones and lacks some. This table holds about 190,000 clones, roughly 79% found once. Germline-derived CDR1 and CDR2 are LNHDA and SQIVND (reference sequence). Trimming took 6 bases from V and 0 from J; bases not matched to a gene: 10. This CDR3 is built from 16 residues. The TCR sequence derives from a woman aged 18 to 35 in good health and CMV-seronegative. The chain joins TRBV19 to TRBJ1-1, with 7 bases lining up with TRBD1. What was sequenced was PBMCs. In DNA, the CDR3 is TGTGCCAGTAGCACACAGAGGGACAGAATGAACACTGAAGCTTTCTTT. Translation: CASSTQRDRMNTEAFF.